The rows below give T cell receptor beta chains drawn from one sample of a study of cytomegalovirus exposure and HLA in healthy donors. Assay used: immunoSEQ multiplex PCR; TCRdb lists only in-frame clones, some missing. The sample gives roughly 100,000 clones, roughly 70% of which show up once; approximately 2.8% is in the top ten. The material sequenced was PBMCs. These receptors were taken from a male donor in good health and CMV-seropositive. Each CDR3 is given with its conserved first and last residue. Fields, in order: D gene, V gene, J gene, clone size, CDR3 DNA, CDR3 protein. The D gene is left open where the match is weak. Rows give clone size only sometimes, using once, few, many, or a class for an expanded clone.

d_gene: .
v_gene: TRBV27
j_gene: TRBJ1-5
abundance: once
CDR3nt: TGTGCCAGCAGTTTATATACGACAGGTAGTGGGCAGCCCCAGCATTTT
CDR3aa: CASSLYTTGSGQPQHF

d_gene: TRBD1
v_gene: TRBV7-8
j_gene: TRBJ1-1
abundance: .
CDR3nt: TGTGCCAGCAGCCGTGACAGGGGAGCTTTCTTT
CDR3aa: CASSRDRGAFF

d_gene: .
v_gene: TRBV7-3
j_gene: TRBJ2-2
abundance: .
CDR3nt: TGTGCCAGCAGCGAGGGCGGGGCGAACACCGGGGAGCTGTTTTTT
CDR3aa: CASSEGGANTGELFF

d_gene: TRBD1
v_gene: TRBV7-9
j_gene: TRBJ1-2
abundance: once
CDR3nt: TGTGCCAGCAGCTCCCCCTCGGGACAGGGCGCGGATGGCTACACCTTC
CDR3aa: CASSSPSGQGADGYTF

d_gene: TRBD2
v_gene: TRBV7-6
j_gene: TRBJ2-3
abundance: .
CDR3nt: TGTGCCAGCAGCTCCGGACTAGCGGGGACCCTTAAGGATACGCAGTATTTT
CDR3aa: CASSSGLAGTLKDTQYF

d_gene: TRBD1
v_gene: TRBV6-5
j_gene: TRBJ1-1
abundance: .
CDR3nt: TGTGCCAGCAGGGGACAGGGCAGGACTGAAGCTTTCTTT
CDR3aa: CASRGQGRTEAFF

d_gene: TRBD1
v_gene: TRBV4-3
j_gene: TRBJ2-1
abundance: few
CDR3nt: TGCGCCAGCAGCAGGACAGGGTTTTCTAGGGAGCAGTTCTTC
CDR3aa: CASSRTGFSREQFF

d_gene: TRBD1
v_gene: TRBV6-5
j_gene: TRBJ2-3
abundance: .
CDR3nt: TGTGCCACCTGGAAGACAGGGAGCACAGATACGCAGTATTTT
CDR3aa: CATWKTGSTDTQYF

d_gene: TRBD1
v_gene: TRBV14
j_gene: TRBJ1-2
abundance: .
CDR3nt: TGTGCCAGCAGCGGGACAGGGTATGGCTACACCTTC
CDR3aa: CASSGTGYGYTF

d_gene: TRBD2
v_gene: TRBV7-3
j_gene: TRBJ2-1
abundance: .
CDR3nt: TGTGCCAGCAGCTTAACGGGGACTACCCGGAGTTCGAGATACTACAATGAGCAGTTCTTC
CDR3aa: CASSLTGTTRSSRYYNEQFF

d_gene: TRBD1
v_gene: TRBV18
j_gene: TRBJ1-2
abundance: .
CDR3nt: TGTGCCAGCTCAATTAATACAGGGGGCCGGTCGGACTATGGCTACACCTTC
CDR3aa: CASSINTGGRSDYGYTF

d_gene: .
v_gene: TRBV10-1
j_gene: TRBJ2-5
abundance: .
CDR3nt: TGCGCCAGCGAACTCTGGGAGAATCAAGAGACCCAGTACTTC
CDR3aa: CASELWENQETQYF

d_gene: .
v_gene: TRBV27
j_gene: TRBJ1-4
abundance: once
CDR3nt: TGTGCCAGCAGTTCGGGGTTCCTAGGTGAAAAACTGTTTTTT
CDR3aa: CASSSGFLGEKLFF

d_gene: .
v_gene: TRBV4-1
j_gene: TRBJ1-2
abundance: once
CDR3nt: TGCGCCAGCAGCTATCCGGGACATACAAACTATGGCTACACCTTC
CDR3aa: CASSYPGHTNYGYTF

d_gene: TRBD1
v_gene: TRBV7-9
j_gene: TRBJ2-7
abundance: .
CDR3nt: TGTGCCAGCAGCATGGGACAGTCCCCCTACGAGCAGTACTTC
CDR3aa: CASSMGQSPYEQYF

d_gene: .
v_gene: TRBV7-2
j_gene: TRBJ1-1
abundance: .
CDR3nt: TGTGCCAGCAGCCCGTCCGAATTCCAGGGCACTGAAGCTTTCTTT
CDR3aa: CASSPSEFQGTEAFF

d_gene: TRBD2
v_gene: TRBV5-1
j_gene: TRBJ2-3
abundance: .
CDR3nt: TGCGCCAGCAGCGGCACGGCGGCGGGAGGAAGCACAGATACGCAGTATTTT
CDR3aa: CASSGTAAGGSTDTQYF

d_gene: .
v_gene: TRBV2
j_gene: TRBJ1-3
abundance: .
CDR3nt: TGTGCCAGCAGTGAAGTAACGGGAGGGAACACCATATATTTT
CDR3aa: CASSEVTGGNTIYF

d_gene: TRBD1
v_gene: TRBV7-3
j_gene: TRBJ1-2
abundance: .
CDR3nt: TGTGCCAGCAGTAAAGGACAGGGGGCCGGCTACACCTTC
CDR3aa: CASSKGQGAGYTF

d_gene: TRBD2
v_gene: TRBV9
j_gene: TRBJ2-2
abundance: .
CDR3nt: TGTGCCAGCAGCGTAGCTCGGGAGGGCGGCACCGGGGAGCTGTTTTTT
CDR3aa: CASSVAREGGTGELFF

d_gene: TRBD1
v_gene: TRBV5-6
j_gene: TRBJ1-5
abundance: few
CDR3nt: TGTGCCAGCAGCTCGGGGACAGGGACTCAGCCCCAGCATTTT
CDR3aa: CASSSGTGTQPQHF

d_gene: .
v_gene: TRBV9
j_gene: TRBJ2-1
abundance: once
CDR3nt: TGTGCCAGCAGCGTAGAGAGGGGGGGCGTCTATGAGCAGTTCTTC
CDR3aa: CASSVERGGVYEQFF

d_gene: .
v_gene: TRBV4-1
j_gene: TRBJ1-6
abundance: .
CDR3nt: TGCGCCAGCAGCCAAGATACCCAGGGCAATTTCCCCCTCCACTTT
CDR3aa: CASSQDTQGNFPLHF

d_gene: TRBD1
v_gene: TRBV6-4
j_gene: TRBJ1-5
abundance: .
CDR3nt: TGTGCCAGCACTACAACAGGGGCGATTTATCAGCCCCAGCATTTT
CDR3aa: CASTTTGAIYQPQHF

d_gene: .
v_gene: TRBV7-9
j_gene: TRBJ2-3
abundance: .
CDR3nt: TGTGCCAGCAGCTTAGCGGGGCGCACAGATACGCAGTATTTT
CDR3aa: CASSLAGRTDTQYF

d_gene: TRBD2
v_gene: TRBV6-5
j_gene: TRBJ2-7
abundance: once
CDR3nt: TGTGCCAGCAGTTACTCGCTAGCGGAAACCTACGAGCAGTACTTC
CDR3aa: CASSYSLAETYEQYF

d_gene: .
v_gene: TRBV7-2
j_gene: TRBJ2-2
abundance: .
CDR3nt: TGTGCCAGCAGCTTGTGGGGACAGAACACCGGGGAGCTGTTTTTT
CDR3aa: CASSLWGQNTGELFF